What follows describes a single T cell receptor (beta chain). There are a few counts of this clonotype. Its antigen remains undetermined. No much larger clone is present one base from it, and per-base qualities are unavailable. Inclusive of the bounding cysteine and phenylalanine, the CDR3 is 14 residues long. The sequence is cut down to CDR3 DNA, 42 bases in frame from base 1. CDR1 MGHRA and CDR2 YSYEKL are derived from the germline V gene. Relative to germline, V is 1 base shorter and J is 5 bases shorter, with 11 bases between their ends. The data were taken from a study of T cells in Graves' hyperthyroidism and ophthalmopathy (dated by TCRdb to about 2019). With regard to the full study: Peripheral blood was collected at initial diagnosis, before any treatment. The 85 to 100 discovery patients were divided at random into training and test sets in a 7:3 ratio. The paper reports TCR Vbeta CDR3 sequencing of approximately 140 peripheral blood samples: some 44 ophthalmopathy, fewer than 85 hyperthyroidism and around 17 progressor patients. An independent validation cohort of about 19 hyperthyroidism patients and approximately 16 patients who later progressed to ophthalmopathy tested prospective prediction of ophthalmopathy. In more than five Graves' hyperthyroidism patients, the study also compared T-cell repertoires from thyroid tissue with T-cell repertoires from blood. TCR V-J signatures able to tell the groups apart were searched for in a discovery cohort of 90 to 100 patients, of whom more than 40 had Graves' ophthalmopathy and around 56 had stable Graves' hyperthyroidism. After blood sampling, hyperthyroidism patients were treated with methimazole at a starting dose of 30 mg daily, and ophthalmopathy patients were treated with high-dose intravenous methylprednisolone. The investigation overall reported the following: During validation, the model predicted progression to ophthalmopathy a median of approximately 6 months ahead of onset, with roughly 65% sensitivity and 72% to 80% specificity. Ophthalmopathy was separated from stable hyperthyroidism by a 13 V-J signature model, with 85% to 90% sensitivity and about 81% specificity obtained in cross-validation and 80%/75% obtained in testing. Most expanded thyroid clonotypes (frequency above 0.001) were also found in blood, which suggests that blood repertoires may mirror thyroid immune responses. No statistical method was used to fix the sample size in advance, and group allocation was not hidden from the investigators.

Graves' hyperthyroidism was defined as stable when no progression to ophthalmopathy occurred over 18 months of follow-up. The hyperthyroidism patients were between 18 and 65 years old and newly diagnosed, with a disease duration of less than 2 months. Any patient with an uncontrolled infection, another autoimmune disease, pregnancy or lactation was excluded. Diagnoses relied on clinical symptoms, serum thyroxine and TRAb, thyroid ultrasound and orbital computed tomography. PBMCs were separated from 10 ml of fresh peripheral blood using Ficoll-Paque density gradient centrifugation. Total RNA was extracted with Trizol reagent, and quality was checked on an Agilent 2100 Bioanalyzer. The TCR beta CDR3 regions were amplified from RNA transcripts. The TCR CDR3 was subjected to a first round of RT-PCR using the HTBI primer set and the Qiagen OneStep RT-PCR kit. Libraries were constructed in a second round of multiplex PCR, after which size selection and purification were performed. The libraries were sequenced on an Illumina HiSeq2000 using paired-end 100 bp reads. Per the authors' processing: SOAPnuke was used to process the raw data, throwing out any read that contained adapters or uncalled bases, had a mean Phred below 15, or lacked an exact constant-primer or identifier match. COPE v1.2.5 was used to merge high-quality paired reads, and clonotypes were defined as unique nucleotide sequences. MiTCR v1.1 was used to align the clonotypes against IMGT TRBV, TRBD and TRBJ reference segments. Analysis was restricted to V-J combinations with a frequency above 0.0001, which covered roughly 99% of repertoires. A TCS score was defined as the ratio of F50 (clonal expansion) to E x V (chaos), with BLOSUM62-based TCRdist applied between CDR3 peptides within each V-J. Welch's t-statistics and random forest reduced 500 to 650 V-J features to about 13, which were used in a naive Bayes classifier (R e1071). In-frame beta chains were kept once TCRdb had trimmed the public reads at Q25 with fastp and called clones with MiXCR. For every CDR3 protein sequence, its rows merge into one entry that carries the most common genes and DNA. These V and J calls rely on TCRdb rather than the paper's analysis. The sample profile shows about 420,000 distinct CDR3 sequences; around 16% of them were found once. Clones ranked in the top ten supply roughly 14% of the sample.

Sequencing input: blood. The rearrangement joined TRBV4-1 to TRBJ2-5, and possibly TRBD1, on 5 matching bases. This TCR was sampled from a woman younger than 30 with Graves' hyperthyroidism. This receptor carries the CDR3 CASSQVVRVETQYF. The sequenced DNA is TGCGCCAGCAGCCAAGTAGTCAGGGTGGAGACCCAGTACTTC.